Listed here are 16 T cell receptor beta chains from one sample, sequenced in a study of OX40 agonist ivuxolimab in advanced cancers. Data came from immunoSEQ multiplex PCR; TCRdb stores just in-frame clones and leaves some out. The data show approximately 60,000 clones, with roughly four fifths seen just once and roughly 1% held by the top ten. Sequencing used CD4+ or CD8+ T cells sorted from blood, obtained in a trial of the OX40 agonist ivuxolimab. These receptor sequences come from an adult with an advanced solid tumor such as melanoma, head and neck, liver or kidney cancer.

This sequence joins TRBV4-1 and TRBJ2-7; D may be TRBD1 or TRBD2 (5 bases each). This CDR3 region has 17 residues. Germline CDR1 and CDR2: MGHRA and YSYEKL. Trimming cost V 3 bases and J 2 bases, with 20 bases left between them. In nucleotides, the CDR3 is TGCGCCAGCAGCCAGCGGGCCTTCCGGACAAAAACCTACGAGCAGTACTTC. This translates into CASSQRAFRTKTYEQYF.

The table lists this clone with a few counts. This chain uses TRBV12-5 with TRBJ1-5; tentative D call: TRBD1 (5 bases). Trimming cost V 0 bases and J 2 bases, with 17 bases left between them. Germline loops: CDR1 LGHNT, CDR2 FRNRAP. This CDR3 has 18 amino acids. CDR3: CASGLVRQEGARNQPQHF. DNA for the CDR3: TGTGCTAGTGGTTTGGTACGGCAGGAAGGGGCCCGCAATCAGCCCCAGCATTTT.

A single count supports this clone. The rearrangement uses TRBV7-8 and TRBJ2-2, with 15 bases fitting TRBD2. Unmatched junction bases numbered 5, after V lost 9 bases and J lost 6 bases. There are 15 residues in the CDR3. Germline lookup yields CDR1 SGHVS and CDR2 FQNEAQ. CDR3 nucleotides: TGTGCCAGTCGGACTAGCGGGGGGGCTGCCGGGGAGCTGTTTTTT. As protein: CASRTSGGAAGELFF.

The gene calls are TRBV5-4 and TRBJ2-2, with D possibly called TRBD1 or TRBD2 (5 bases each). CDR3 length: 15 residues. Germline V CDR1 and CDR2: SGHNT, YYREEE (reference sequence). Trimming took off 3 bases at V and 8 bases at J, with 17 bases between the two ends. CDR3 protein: CASSSNLAGSGELFF. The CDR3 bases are TGTGCCAGCAGCTCGAATCTAGCAGGGTCAGGGGAGCTGTTTTTT.

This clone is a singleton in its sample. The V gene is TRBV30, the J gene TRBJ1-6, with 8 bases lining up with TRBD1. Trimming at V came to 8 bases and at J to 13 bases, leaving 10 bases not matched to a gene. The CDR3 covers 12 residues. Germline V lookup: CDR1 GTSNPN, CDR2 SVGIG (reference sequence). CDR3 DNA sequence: TGTGCCGGACAGGGTCATACGCGGCCCCTCCACTTT. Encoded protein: CAGQGHTRPLHF.

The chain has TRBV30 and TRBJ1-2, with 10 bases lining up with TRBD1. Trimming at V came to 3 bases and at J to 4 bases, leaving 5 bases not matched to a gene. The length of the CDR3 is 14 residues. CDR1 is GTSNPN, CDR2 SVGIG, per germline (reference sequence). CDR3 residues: CAWRAGTGAYGYTF. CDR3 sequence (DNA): TGTGCCTGGAGGGCCGGGACAGGGGCCTATGGCTACACCTTC.

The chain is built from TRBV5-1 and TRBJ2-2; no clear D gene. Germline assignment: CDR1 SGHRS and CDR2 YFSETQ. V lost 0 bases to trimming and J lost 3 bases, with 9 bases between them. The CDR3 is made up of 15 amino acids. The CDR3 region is CASSLVQADTGELFF. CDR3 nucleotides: TGCGCCAGCAGCTTGGTCCAGGCAGACACCGGGGAGCTGTTTTTT.

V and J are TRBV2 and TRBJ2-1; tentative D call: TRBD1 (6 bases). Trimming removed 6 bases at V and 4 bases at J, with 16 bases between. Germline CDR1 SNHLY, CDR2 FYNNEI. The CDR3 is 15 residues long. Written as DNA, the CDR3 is TGTGCCAGCAGGTCAGGGGCCCTCTTATACAATGAGCAGTTCTTC. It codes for CASRSGALLYNEQFF.

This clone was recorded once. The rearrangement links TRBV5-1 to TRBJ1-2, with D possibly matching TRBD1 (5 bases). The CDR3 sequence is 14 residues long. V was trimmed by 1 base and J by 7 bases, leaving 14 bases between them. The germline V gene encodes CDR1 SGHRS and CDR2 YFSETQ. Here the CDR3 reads CASSLIGETGGYTF. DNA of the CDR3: TGCGCCAGCAGCTTGATAGGGGAAACGGGTGGCTACACCTTC.

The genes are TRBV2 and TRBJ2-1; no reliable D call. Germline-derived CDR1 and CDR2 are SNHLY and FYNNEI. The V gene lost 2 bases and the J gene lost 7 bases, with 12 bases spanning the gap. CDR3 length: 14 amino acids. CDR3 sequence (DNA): TGTGCCAGCAGTGAACAGACCCTTCCTAATGAGCAGTTCTTC. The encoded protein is CASSEQTLPNEQFF.

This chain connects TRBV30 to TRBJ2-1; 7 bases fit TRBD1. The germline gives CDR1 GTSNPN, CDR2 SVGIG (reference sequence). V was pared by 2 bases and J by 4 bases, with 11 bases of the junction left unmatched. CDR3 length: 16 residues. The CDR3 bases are TGTGCCTGGAGTAAGCTGGGGGCAGGGGGATACAATGAGCAGTTCTTC. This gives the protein CAWSKLGAGGYNEQFF.

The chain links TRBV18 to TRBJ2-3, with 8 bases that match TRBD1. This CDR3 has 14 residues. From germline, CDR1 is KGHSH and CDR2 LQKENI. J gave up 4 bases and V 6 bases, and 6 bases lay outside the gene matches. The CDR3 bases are TGTGCCAGCTCGCTTCAACAGGGGGCAGATACGCAGTATTTT. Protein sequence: CASSLQQGADTQYF.

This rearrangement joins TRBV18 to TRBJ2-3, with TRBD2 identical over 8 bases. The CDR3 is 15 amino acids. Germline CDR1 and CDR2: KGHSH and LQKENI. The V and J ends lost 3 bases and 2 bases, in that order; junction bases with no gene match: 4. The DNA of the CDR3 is TGTGCCAGCTCACCCGGCGGGGGGTCCACAGATACGCAGTATTTT. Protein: CASSPGGGSTDTQYF.

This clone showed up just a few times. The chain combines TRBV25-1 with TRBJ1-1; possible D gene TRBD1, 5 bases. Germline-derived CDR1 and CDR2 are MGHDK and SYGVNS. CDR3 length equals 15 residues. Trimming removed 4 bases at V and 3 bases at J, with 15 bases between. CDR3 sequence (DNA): TGTGCCAGCAGTGTGTCTGGGACTTGGCACACTGAAGCTTTCTTT. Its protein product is CASSVSGTWHTEAFF.

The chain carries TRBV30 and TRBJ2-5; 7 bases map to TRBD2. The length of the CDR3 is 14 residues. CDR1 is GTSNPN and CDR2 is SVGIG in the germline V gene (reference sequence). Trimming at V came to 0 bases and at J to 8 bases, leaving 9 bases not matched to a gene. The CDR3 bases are TGTGCCTGGAGTGTCTACGGGGGGACCTACACCCAGTACTTC. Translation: CAWSVYGGTYTQYF.

The CDR3 nucleotides read TGTGCCAGCAGCTTTAGCTCGAACACCGGGGAGCTGTTTTTT. This gives the protein CASSFSSNTGELFF. The V and J genes are TRBV11-3 and TRBJ2-2; no definite D call. There are 14 residues in the CDR3. Between the trimmed V and J ends, which lost 3 bases and 0 bases, there was a span of 5 bases. CDR1 SGHNT and CDR2 YENEEA come from the germline V gene.